Included here is one T cell receptor beta chain sequence, with context. This sample is part of a study of T cell changes during pregnancy in multiple sclerosis. Deletions cut 3 bases from V and 4 bases from J, with 10 bases between. The CDR3 length is 13 residues. Germline CDR1 and CDR2: SGHTA and FQGNSA. The protocol was immunoSEQ multiplex PCR, while the TCRdb copy is restricted to in-frame clones and leaves out a portion. The data hold some 53,000 clones, with around 94% observed a single time. The genes are TRBV7-2 and TRBJ2-7; the D gene is possibly TRBD2 (6 bases). The sequenced sample was CD4+ T cells from peripheral blood mononuclear cells, obtained in the third trimester of pregnancy. The source of this sequence is a female donor with multiple sclerosis, enrolled in a pregnancy study. The CDR3 nucleotides read TGTGCCAGCAGCTTGACGCGGGGATACGAGCAGTACTTC. Translating it yields CASSLTRGYEQYF. Combining the CDR3 with reference TRBV7-2 and TRBJ2-7 gives the whole variable domain GAGVSQSPSNKVTEKGKDVELRCDPISGHTALYWYRQSLGQGLEFLIYFQGNSAPDKSGLPSDRFSAERTGGSVSTLTIQRTQQEDSAVYLCASSLTRGYEQYFGPGTRLTVT.